This section outlines one T cell receptor beta chain sequence together with its context. Authors' analysis steps: Amplification of reference gene primers provided the estimated nucleated cell counts. TCRdb's copy holds only in-frame clones and misses some; the assay was immunoSEQ multiplex PCR. From that table come the V and J calls and clone size; the DNA was used to work out D and trimming. The data show about 200,000 clones, around 82% seen once. The sample comes from a study of blood T cell repertoires in COVID-19. Study background: Acute and convalescent COVID-19 specimens originated in the United States, Italy and Spain. PBMCs, B-cell-depleted T cells, or T cells provided the cDNA or gDNA that made up the material.

Trimming stripped 3 bases from V and 5 bases from J, with 11 bases between. Germline CDR1 is SGHVS and CDR2 is FQNEAQ. The CDR3 runs to 14 residues. The sequenced material came from PBMCs or T cells enriched from blood (not recorded which). The V and J genes are TRBV7-8 and TRBJ2-1, with a weak D call TRBD1 (5 bases). This TCR derives from a man aged 40-50 years who had recovered from COVID-19. The CDR3 region has the DNA TGTGCCAGCAGCTTGGGGCCCGCTAACAATGAGCAGTTCTTC. Encoded protein: CASSLGPANNEQFF. Supplemented by reference TRBV7-8 and TRBJ2-1, the full variable domain reads GAGVSQSPRYKVAKRGQDVALRCDPISGHVSLFWYQQALGQGPEFLTYFQNEAQLDKSGLPSDRFFAERPEGSVSTLKIQRTQQEDSAVYLCASSLGPANNEQFFGPGTRLTVL.